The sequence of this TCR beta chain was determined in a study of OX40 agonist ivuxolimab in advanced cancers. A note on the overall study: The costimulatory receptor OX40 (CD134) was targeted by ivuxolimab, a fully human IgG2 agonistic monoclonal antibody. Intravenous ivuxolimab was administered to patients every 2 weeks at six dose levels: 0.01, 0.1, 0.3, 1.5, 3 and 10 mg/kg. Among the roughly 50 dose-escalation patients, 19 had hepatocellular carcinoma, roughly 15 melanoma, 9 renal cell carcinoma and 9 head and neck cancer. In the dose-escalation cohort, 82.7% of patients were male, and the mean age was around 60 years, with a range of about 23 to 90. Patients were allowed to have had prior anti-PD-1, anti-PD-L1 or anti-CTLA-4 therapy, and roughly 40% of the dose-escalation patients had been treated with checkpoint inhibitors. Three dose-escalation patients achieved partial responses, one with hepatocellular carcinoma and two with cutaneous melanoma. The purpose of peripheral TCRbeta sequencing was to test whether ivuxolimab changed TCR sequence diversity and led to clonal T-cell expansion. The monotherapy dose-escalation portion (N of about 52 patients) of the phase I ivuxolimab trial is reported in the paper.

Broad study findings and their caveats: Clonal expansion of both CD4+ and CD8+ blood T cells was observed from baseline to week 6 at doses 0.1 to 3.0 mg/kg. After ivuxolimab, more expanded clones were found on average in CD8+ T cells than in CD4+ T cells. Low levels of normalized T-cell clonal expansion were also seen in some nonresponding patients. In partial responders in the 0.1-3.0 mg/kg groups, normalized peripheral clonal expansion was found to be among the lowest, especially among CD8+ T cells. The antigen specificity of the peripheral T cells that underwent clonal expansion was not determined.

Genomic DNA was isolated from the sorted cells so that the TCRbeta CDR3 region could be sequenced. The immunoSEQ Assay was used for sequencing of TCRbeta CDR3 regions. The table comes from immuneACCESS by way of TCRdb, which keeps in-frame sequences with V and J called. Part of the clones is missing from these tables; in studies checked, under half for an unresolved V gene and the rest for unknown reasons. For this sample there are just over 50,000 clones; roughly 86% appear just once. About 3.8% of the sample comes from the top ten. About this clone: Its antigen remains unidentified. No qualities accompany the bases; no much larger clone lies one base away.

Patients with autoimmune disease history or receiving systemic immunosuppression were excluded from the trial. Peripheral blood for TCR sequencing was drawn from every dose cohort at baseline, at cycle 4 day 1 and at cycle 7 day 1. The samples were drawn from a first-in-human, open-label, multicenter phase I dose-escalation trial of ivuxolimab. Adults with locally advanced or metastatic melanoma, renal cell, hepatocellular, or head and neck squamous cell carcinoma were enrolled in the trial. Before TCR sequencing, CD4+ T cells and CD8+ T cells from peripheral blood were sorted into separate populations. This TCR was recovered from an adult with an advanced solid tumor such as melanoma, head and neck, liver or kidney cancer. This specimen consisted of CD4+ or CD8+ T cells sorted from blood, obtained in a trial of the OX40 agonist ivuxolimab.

The DNA sequence reads TGTGCCAGTAGTATACTTGCCATTCGAGGAAGCAATCAGCCCCAGCATTTT. It specifies CASSILAIRGSNQPQHF. The rearranged chain carries TRBV19 and TRBJ1-5; there is no confident call for the D gene. The CDR3 runs 17 residues from the cysteine to the phenylalanine. Only the CDR3 portion is preserved as DNA: 51 bases, with reading frame beginning at the first base. CDR1 and CDR2, looked up from the germline V gene (reference sequence), are LNHDA and SQIVND. V sheds 2 bases and J sheds 1 base, leaving 15 bases between their ends.